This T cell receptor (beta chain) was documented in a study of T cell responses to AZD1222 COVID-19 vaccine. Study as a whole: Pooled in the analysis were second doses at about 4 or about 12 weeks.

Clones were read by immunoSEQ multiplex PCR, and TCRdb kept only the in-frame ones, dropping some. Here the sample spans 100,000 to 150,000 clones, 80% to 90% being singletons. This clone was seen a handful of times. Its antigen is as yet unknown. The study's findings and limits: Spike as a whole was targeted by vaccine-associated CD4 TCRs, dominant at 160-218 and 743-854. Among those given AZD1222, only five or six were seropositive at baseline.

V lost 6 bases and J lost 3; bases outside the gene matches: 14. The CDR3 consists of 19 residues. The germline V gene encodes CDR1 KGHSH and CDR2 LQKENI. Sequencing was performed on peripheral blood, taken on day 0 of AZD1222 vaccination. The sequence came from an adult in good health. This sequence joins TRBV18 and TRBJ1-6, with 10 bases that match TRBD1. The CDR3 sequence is CASSPPGTGVVYYNSPLHF. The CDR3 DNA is TGTGCCAGCTCTCCCCCCGGGACAGGGGTAGTTTACTATAATTCACCCCTCCACTTT.